One and the same sample provided the 4 T cell receptor beta chains below, sequenced in a study of T cell responses to AZD1222 COVID-19 vaccine (dated by TCRdb to the early 2020s). What this sample's time point label stands for: baseline before first vaccination. Receptors were amplified or captured by the immunoSEQ multiplex PCR assay. What TCRdb holds here is the immuneACCESS table cut down to in-frame rearrangements. Part of the clones is not present; checked against another copy, under half of the missing clones reflect an unresolved V gene, and the others are unexplained. The sample data list roughly 130,000 clones, and around 90% of these were observed just once. 1.4% to 1.5% of the sample belongs to the ten largest clones. This specimen was peripheral blood, taken on day 0 of AZD1222 vaccination. These receptors all stem from an adult in good health.

The V and J genes are TRBV5-4 and TRBJ2-5; possible D gene TRBD2, 6 bases. CDR3 length: 13 residues. Germline V gene sequence: CDR1 SGHNT, CDR2 YYREEE (reference sequence). V shed 1 base and J shed 5 bases, with 9 bases lying between them. In nucleotides, the CDR3 is TGTGCCAGCAGCTTGACTAGCCGGGAGACCCAGTACTTC. The encoded protein is CASSLTSRETQYF. The whole variable domain, remainder taken from reference TRBV5-4 and TRBJ2-5, is ETGVTQSPTHLIKTRGQQVTLRCSSQSGHNTVSWYQQALGQGPQFIFQYYREEENGRGNFPPRFSGLQFPNYSSELNVNALELDDSALYLCASSLTSRETQYFGPGTRLLVL.

The chain employs TRBV19 and TRBJ1-5; D unclear. CDR1 and CDR2 (germline): LNHDA, SQIVND (reference sequence). V was shortened by 2 bases and J by 2 bases, with 7 bases between the two germline ends. The CDR3 has 14 amino acids. CDR3 protein: CASSIKAGNQPQHF. CDR3 DNA: TGTGCCAGTAGTATAAAGGCTGGCAATCAGCCCCAGCATTTT.

This clone was seen a single time. The rearrangement joins TRBV10-2 to TRBJ2-5, with D possibly matching TRBD2 (5 bases). The germline CDR1 and CDR2 sequences are WSHSY and SAAADI. The V end was cut by 11 bases, the J end by 5 bases, with 18 bases between. The CDR3 is 13 residues long. This CDR3 reads CAPREEVGETQYF. In DNA, the CDR3 is TGCGCCCCCAGAGAGGAGGTGGGGGAGACCCAGTACTTC.

The chain employs TRBV24-1 and TRBJ2-2; the D call may be TRBD1 or TRBD2 (5 bases each). CDR1 and CDR2 (germline): KGHDR, SFDVKD. V lost 9 bases to trimming and J lost 2 bases, with 9 bases between them. The CDR3 has 13 amino acids. The CDR3 DNA follows: TGTGCCACCGGGACGCTAAACACCGGGGAGCTGTTTTTT. Protein sequence: CATGTLNTGELFF.